This T cell receptor (beta chain) was retrieved from a study of cytomegalovirus exposure and HLA in healthy donors (dated 2017 in TCRdb). With respect to the entire study: According to an earlier analysis of a few hundred of the donors, 200 million or so T cells yielded 100 million or so unique TCR beta sequences and about 300 Gb of sequence data. Along with the roughly 670-subject first cohort, a separate validation cohort of over 90 different subjects was used. The study profiled the T cell repertoires of around 700 subjects by immunosequencing and related them to cytomegalovirus serostatus. Typing coverage varied by locus: roughly 620-640 donors for A, B, C, DRB1 and DQB1; more than 500 for DQA1; more than 600 for DPA1; more than 450 for DPB1. A later analysis re-analyzed previously published TCR beta repertoires from roughly 690 donors and added high-resolution HLA genotyping to study TCR occurrence patterns. To predict cytomegalovirus infection status, the study brought together high-throughput TCR immunosequencing, statistical association of individual TCRs with disease status, and machine learning. Both class I and class II loci were covered by HLA typing, at four-digit resolution. Among about 390 genotyped donors of the cohort, an average of roughly 240,000 unique TCR beta nucleotide sequences were sequenced per donor, about a sixth of them non-productive. Five DR-DQ haplotypes were treated as single units for association and clustering because of strong linkage in the cohort. Every discovery cohort repertoire had been produced on one sequencing platform. Donor age, sex, ethnicity and CMV serostatus were compiled alongside the repertoire data. A later genetic analysis used genome-wide SNP genotypes for about 65% of the 666 donors, treating that subset as a discovery cohort. An early release that covered about 600 HLA-typed donors contained 300 to 350 gigabases of sequencing data and around 85 million unique TCR sequences. The aim of the study was to test whether cataloging public T cell receptors could identify signatures of past pathogen exposure. Among the roughly 380 genotyped donors, about 85% belonged to the genetic ancestry cluster associated with self-reported Caucasian donors. Rather than using new phenotypic data, the later analysis identified candidate immune exposures from TCR beta sequences and from how often those sequences occurred across donors. In an earlier analysis of about 590 of the donors, high-throughput TCR beta sequencing was used to judge whether each TCR beta V gene segment behaved as functional or pseudogenic. General study outcomes and caveats: Only TCR beta chains were sequenced in this cohort, and the absence of alpha or paired-chain data limited detectable features. Most TCR sequences were observed very rarely across donors, whereas some public TCRs were present in many individuals. An association between a missense DCLRE1C variant and V-gene and J-gene trimming of TCR beta chains was found in a later genetic analysis and replicated in an independent cohort. When HLA alleles, especially DR and DQ, strongly co-occurred, attributing TCR associations to individual alleles was difficult. Correlated functional status among segregating V segments might be attributable to linkage disequilibrium, but an unknown experimental factor could not be ruled out. A later genetic analysis reported fewer N-insertions in productive TCRs among donors in an Asian-associated ancestry cluster than the approximately 670-donor mean. It was suggested by the authors that the approach could potentially be generalized to other disease states and immunological phenotypes. Sequencing depth was assumed to be roughly uniform across donors in the presence/absence analyses, though that assumption may not hold. In both the original and validation cohorts, the classifier was reported to diagnose cytomegalovirus status with high specificity and sensitivity. In the study, 150 to 200 TCR beta chains were listed as associated with cytomegalovirus. Because the 87-base-pair reads could not distinguish some IMGT-functional V segments, including TRBV6-2 and TRBV6-3, those segments were excluded. A few of the identified cytomegalovirus-associated TCR beta chains were confirmed in vitro to be specific for cytomegalovirus antigens. Because HLA typing was missing for some donors at each locus, association tests included only the typed subset. Because counts were too low, seventeen rarely observed V segments, including chromosome 9 orphons, were excluded from the earlier analysis of around 640 of the donors. In a later analysis, several top co-occurrence clusters were reported to appear linked to parvovirus B19, influenza, CMV and Epstein-Barr virus. In an earlier analysis of fewer than 700 of the donors, most TCR beta V segments appeared in productive rearrangements about 87% or about 30% of the time, broadly matching IMGT annotations. A further reported finding was that TCR beta sequences accurately predicted the HLA-A and HLA-B alleles for most subjects in the first cohort. According to a later analysis, TCR association rates differed among HLA loci, with DRB1 alleles showing the most associated TCRs and HLA-C alleles showing the fewest. A group of highly shared sequence variants was considered likely to be a technical artifact of the sequencing pipeline. In a later analysis, about 17,000 TCR beta sequences were associated with specific HLA alleles at a false discovery rate of 0.05. Most CMV-associated TCR beta chains appeared to be HLA-restricted in a later analysis, and the HLA associations seemed to be driven largely by CMV exposure. CMV serostatus was the only immune exposure information available for the cohort. In a later analysis, HLA-associated TCR beta chains were found to be more clonally expanded and to have lower generation probabilities than equally common non-associated chains.

The cohort consisted of hundreds of healthy bone marrow donors. At the time of sampling, all cohort members were nominally healthy, though unrecorded immune exposures were likely present. The donor tested CMV seronegative, placing the donor among the 350 or so seronegative members of the cohort. A peripheral blood sample was provided by each donor, and peripheral blood mononuclear cells were used for TCR beta sequencing. Genomic DNA was extracted from the blood cell samples with the Qiagen DNeasy Blood Extraction Kit. The method was the immunoSEQ multiplex PCR assay. For the multiplex PCR, a mixture combining 60 forward primers for TCR Vbeta segments and 13 reverse primers for TCR Jbeta segments was used. The CDR3 region of rearranged TCR beta genes was amplified from genomic DNA by a multiplex PCR assay. The Illumina HiSeq System was used to sequence the amplified TCR beta libraries as 87-base-pair reads. The study's own analysis went as follows. A later analysis counted some 74 million unique TCR beta chains across the 690 or so repertoires, and some 11 million of these chains were shared by at least two donors. To remove PCR and sequencing errors, raw reads were error-corrected and collapsed into unique sequences using a nearest-neighbor algorithm that merged closely related sequences. CDR3 sequences were aligned to IMGT reference sequences to assign V, D and J gene segments. Each retained sequence needed at least a six-nucleotide match to both a V gene segment and a J gene segment. A rearrangement was called productive if the CDR3 had no stop codons and remained in frame with V and J, and every other rearrangement was called non-productive. CDR3 was defined by IMGT convention, running from the second conserved V-encoded cysteine to the conserved J-encoded phenylalanine. In an earlier analysis of more than 550 of the donors, sequences lacking an unambiguous match to a single V gene segment were excluded. An earlier analysis of some 500 of the donors classified V segments as functional when productive rearrangements were above 56.7% and as segregating when the standard deviation between donors was above 5%. To diagnose cytomegalovirus status from the catalog of TCR beta chain sequences, a statistical classification framework was built. In a later analysis, V and J genes were assigned by comparing TCR nucleotide sequences against IMGT/GENE-DB human TR gene sequences. A later analysis assigned CDR3 sequences and most-parsimonious VDJ recombination scenarios with the TCRdist pipeline. In a later analysis, every TCR beta chain was defined by the combination of its CDR3 amino acid sequence and its V-gene family, and reads without a unique V-gene family were dropped. To address suspected cross-contamination and a sequencing artifact, a later analysis removed 592 highly shared, low-generation-probability nucleotide sequences. For each public chain, a later analysis derived a clonal expansion index from normalized ranks of inferred template counts within each repertoire. In a later analysis, generation probabilities were computed using a VDJ recombination model fitted to out-of-frame rearrangements, and the results were checked against IGoR. Hypergeometric tests were used in a later analysis to score TCR-TCR, TCR-HLA and TCR-CMV co-occurrence, with a repertoire-size bias correction applied to the TCR pairs. To estimate false discovery rates, a later analysis permuted the HLA or CMV assignments 20 times. In a later analysis, co-occurring TCRs were grouped using DBSCAN, with TCRdist sequence similarity added in when clustering inside HLA-allele-positive subsets. Repertoires with fewer than 30,000 or more than 120,000 public chains were left out of co-occurrence clustering, as were about 5 repertoires with anomalous nucleotide sharing. TCRdb mirrors the immuneACCESS table, restricted to in-frame sequences. Some clones are absent from its copies; in checked studies, under half trace to an unresolved V gene, and the reason for the others is unknown. V and J calls and clone size are as listed in that table; D and trimming were resolved from the DNA. The sample contains about 180,000 clones, around 77% of them found a single time. Clones ranked in the top ten supply more than 2% of the sample.

The CDR3, cysteine through phenylalanine, is 14 amino acids long. The read is trimmed to its CDR3 DNA, 42 bases read in frame from base 1. Based on the germline V gene, the CDR1 and CDR2 sequences are MNHNS and SASEGT. V sheds 4 bases and J sheds 0 bases, leaving 9 bases between their ends. On this clone: Its antigen has not been determined. No clone much larger than this one lies a single base away; base qualities are absent.

The chain links TRBV6-1 with TRBJ1-1; the D gene assignment is ambiguous. The sample taken for sequencing was PBMCs. The source is a man in his fifties or sixties in good health and CMV-seronegative. The CDR3 in this case is CASSVGPMNTEAFF. The DNA is TGTGCCAGCAGTGTTGGTCCTATGAACACTGAAGCTTTCTTT.